These 17 T cell receptor beta chains were all obtained from the same sample, sequenced in a study of identical twins. From the 5' RACE reads, TCRdb called clonotypes with MiXCR, one entry per CDR3 protein. The sample has approximately 1.8 million distinct CDR3 sequences; around 33% are singletons. The sequencing input was cord blood. The receptors come from a newborn girl in good health.

Only a few counts were recorded for this clonotype. The rearrangement uses TRBV20-1 and TRBJ2-5, with 7 bases identical to TRBD2. V shed 3 bases and J 5 bases; nucleotides not matched to a gene: 6. The CDR3 spans 13 residues. CDR1 is DFQATT, CDR2 SNEGSKA, per germline (reference sequence). CDR3 coding DNA: TGCAGTGCTAGTCCTGGGGGGGAGGAGACCCAGTACTTC. This encodes CSASPGGEETQYF.

This clonotype showed up just a few times. The chain links TRBV6-1 to TRBJ2-7; TRBD1 matches at 8 bases. CDR1 and CDR2 from the germline V gene are MNHNS and SASEGT. The trim removed 8 bases at V and 0 bases at J, leaving 12 bases unmatched. The CDR3 extends over 16 amino acids. The CDR3 region is CASLRTRTGNSYEQYF. The CDR3 DNA sequence: TGTGCCAGCTTACGCACGAGGACAGGGAACTCCTACGAGCAGTACTTC.

In its sample, this clonotype was seen a few times. The chain carries TRBV11-1 and TRBJ2-7; D remains ambiguous. CDR3 length equals 13 residues. Trimming removed 4 bases at V and 2 bases at J, with 9 bases between. From germline, CDR1 is SGHAT and CDR2 FQDESV (reference sequence). The CDR3: CASSSRRTYEQYF. The DNA for the CDR3 is TGTGCCAGCAGCTCCCGACGGACCTACGAGCAGTACTTC.

For this clonotype: This may arise from a read error, as a much more abundant clone is one base away. This chain connects TRBV9 to TRBJ2-1; D is uncertain. TRBJ2-7 explains the end of the DNA better; the J call may be wrong. Per the germline V gene, CDR1 is SGDLS and CDR2 is YYNGEE. This CDR3 comprises 14 residues. The CDR3 DNA follows: TGTGCCAGCAGCGTAGATAGCTCCTACAATGAGCAGTACTTC. Amino acids: CASSVDSSYNEQYF.

This clonotype showed up just a few times. The chain uses TRBV6-6 and TRBJ1-6, with 7 bases fitting TRBD1. The CDR3 has 15 residues. Germline assignment: CDR1 MNHNY and CDR2 SVGAGI (reference sequence). With V trimmed by 4 bases and J by 8 bases, 8 bases remained unmatched. The CDR3 is CASSLQTGNYSPLHF. The CDR3 DNA reads as TGTGCCAGCAGTTTACAGACAGGGAATTATTCACCCCTCCACTTT.

Remarks on this clonotype: At one end the junction does not follow the germline gene, possibly because of a read error. The V and J genes are TRBV7-2 and TRBJ2-1; D might be TRBD2 (7 bases). Germline V gene sequence: CDR1 SGHTA, CDR2 FQGNSA. This CDR3 comprises 15 residues. The chain's CDR3 is CASSLNAGAHNGQFF. CDR3 nucleotide sequence: TGTGCCAGCAGCTTAAATGCGGGGGCCCACAATGGGCAGTTCTTC.

The V and J genes are TRBV28 and TRBJ1-1; D might be TRBD1 (6 bases). This CDR3 is built from 15 residues. The V gene lost 5 bases and the J gene lost 1 base, with 14 bases spanning the gap. Germline V gene sequence: CDR1 MDHEN, CDR2 SYDVKM. CDR3 coding DNA: TGTGCCAGCAGTACGAAGACAGGAGGGAACACTGAAGCTTTCTTT. It is translated as CASSTKTGGNTEAFF.

This clonotype has a handful of counts. Written as DNA, the CDR3 is TGTGCCACCAGTGATTTTAGGGGTCCCACAGATACGCAGTATTTT. Its translation: CATSDFRGPTDTQYF. J is TRBJ2-3 and V is TRBV24-1; a weak D match, TRBD1 (5 bases). V shed 1 base and J shed 2 bases, with 9 bases lying between them. The CDR3 has 15 amino acids. Germline CDR1 reads KGHDR; CDR2 reads SFDVKD.

The V and J genes are TRBV10-2 and TRBJ2-5, with D tentatively TRBD2 (7 bases). The CDR3 covers 16 residues. Germline V gene sequence: CDR1 WSHSY, CDR2 SAAADI. The germline V and J ends were trimmed by 5 bases and 1 base, with 17 bases remaining between them. CDR3 in DNA: TGCGCCAGCAGTAACTATCCGGGGGGCGCCCAAGAGACCCAGTACTTC. This codes for CASSNYPGGAQETQYF.

This clonotype showed up just a few times. This chain links TRBV29-1 with TRBJ1-1; D possibly corresponds to TRBD1 (5 bases). Germline CDR1 SQVTM, CDR2 ANQGSEA. V was pared by 0 bases and J by 9 bases, with 23 bases between. The CDR3 runs 16 residues. CDR3 amino acids: CSVEDGGGSQYFQAFF. As DNA, the CDR3 is TGCAGCGTTGAAGATGGGGGAGGCAGCCAATATTTCCAAGCTTTCTTT.

This clonotype was seen a few times. The chain joins TRBV7-9 to TRBJ1-4; D is unclear. Per the germline V gene, CDR1 is SEHNR and CDR2 is FQNEAQ (reference sequence). The CDR3 is made up of 16 amino acids. With 1 base removed from V and 0 bases from J, the gap between germline ends came to 9 bases. The CDR3 DNA follows: TGTGCCAGCAGCTTAGGGACGACGACAACTAATGAAAAACTGTTTTTT. Amino acid sequence: CASSLGTTTTNEKLFF.

This chain uses TRBV12-3 or TRBV12-4 with TRBJ2-7; unclear D gene. Trimming took off 3 bases at V and 5 bases at J, with 14 bases between the two ends. CDR3 length equals 14 residues. CDR3 amino acids: CASSFPPHFDEQYF. The CDR3 bases are TGTGCCAGCAGTTTCCCCCCACACTTTGACGAGCAGTACTTC.

The J gene is TRBJ2-7, the V gene TRBV14; D gene unclear. Per germline, CDR1 SGHDN and CDR2 FVKESK. This CDR3 has 15 residues. The V end lost 6 bases, the J end lost 0 bases, and 15 bases lay between the germline ends. CDR3 DNA: TGTGCCAGCAGTCCACTCAGCAGGTCCTCCTACGAGCAGTACTTC. This encodes CASSPLSRSSYEQYF.

The chain joins TRBV9 to TRBJ2-3, with 12 bases fitting TRBD1. CDR1 and CDR2 (germline): SGDLS, YYNGEE. Trimming at V came to 3 bases and at J to 4 bases, leaving 3 bases not matched to a gene. The CDR3 covers 15 residues. The CDR3 region is CASSAGTGGADTQYF. The CDR3 DNA follows: TGTGCCAGCAGCGCCGGGACAGGGGGCGCAGATACGCAGTATTTT.

A note on this clonotype: Just one base apart from a much larger clone, this may be a read error. The chain carries TRBV10-3 and TRBJ2-7; TRBD1 matches 9 bases. This CDR3 is built from 17 residues. CDR1 and CDR2 (germline): ENHRY, SYGVKD. V was pared by 0 bases and J by 4 bases, with 10 bases of the junction left unmatched. CDR3 DNA: TGTGCCATCAGTGAGTCGGGACAGGGAGCCAGGCCGTACGAGCAGTACTTC. This sequence encodes CAISESGQGARPYEQYF.

The chain's CDR3 is CASARLALNEQYF. The CDR3 nucleotides are TGCGCCAGCGCAAGACTAGCCCTCAATGAGCAGTACTTC. The gene calls are TRBV4-1 and TRBJ2-7; 7 positions agree with TRBD2. The length of the CDR3 is 13 residues. The V segment lost 8 bases and the J segment 7 bases; nucleotides outside the gene matches: 11. Germline assignment: CDR1 MGHRA and CDR2 YSYEKL.

V is TRBV7-9 and J is TRBJ2-5; D unresolved. The V end was cut by 1 base, the J end by 11 bases, with 14 bases between. The germline CDR1 and CDR2 sequences are SEHNR and FQNEAQ (reference sequence). The CDR3 loop spans 13 amino acids. The CDR3 sequence: CASSLGSSDEQYF. The CDR3 bases are TGTGCCAGCAGCTTAGGTTCTAGTGATGAGCAGTACTTC.